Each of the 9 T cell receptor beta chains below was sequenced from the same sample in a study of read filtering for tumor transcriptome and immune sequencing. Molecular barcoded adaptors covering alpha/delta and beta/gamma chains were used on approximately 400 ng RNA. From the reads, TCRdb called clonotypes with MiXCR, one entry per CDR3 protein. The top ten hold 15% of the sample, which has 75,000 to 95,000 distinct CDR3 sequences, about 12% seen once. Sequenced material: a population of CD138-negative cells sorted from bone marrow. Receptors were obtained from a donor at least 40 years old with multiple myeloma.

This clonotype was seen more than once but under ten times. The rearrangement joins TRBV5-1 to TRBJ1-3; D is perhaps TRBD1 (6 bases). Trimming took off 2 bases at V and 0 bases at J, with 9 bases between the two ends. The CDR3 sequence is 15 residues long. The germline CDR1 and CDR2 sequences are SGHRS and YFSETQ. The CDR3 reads CASSLQGYSGNTIYF. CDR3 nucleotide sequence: TGCGCCAGCAGCTTACAGGGTTACTCTGGAAACACCATATATTTT.

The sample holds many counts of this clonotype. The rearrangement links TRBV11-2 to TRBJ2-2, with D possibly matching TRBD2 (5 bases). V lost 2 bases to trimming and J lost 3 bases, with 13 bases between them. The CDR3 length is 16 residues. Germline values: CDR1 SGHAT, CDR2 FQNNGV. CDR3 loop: CASSLFPLVDTGELFF. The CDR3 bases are TGTGCCAGCAGCTTATTCCCACTAGTCGACACCGGGGAGCTGTTTTTT. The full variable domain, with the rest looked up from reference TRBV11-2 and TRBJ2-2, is EAGVAQSPRYKIIEKRQSVAFWCNPISGHATLYWYQQILGQGPKLLIQFQNNGVVDDSQLPKDRFSAERLKGVDSTLKIQPAKLEDSAVYLCASSLFPLVDTGELFFGEGSRLTVL.

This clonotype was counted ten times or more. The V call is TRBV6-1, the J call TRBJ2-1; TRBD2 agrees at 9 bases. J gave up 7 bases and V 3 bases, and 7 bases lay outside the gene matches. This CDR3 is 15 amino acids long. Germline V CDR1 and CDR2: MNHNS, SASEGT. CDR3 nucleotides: TGTGCCAGCAGTGATTCGTGGACTAGCGTGAATGAGCAGTTCTTC. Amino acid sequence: CASSDSWTSVNEQFF.

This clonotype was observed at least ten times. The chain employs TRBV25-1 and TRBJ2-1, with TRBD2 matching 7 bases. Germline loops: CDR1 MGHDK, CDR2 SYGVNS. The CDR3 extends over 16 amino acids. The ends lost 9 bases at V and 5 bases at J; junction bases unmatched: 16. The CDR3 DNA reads TGTGCCAGTGTCCCTCCTCCGGCTAGCGGAAACAATGAGCAGTTCTTC. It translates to CASVPPPASGNNEQFF.

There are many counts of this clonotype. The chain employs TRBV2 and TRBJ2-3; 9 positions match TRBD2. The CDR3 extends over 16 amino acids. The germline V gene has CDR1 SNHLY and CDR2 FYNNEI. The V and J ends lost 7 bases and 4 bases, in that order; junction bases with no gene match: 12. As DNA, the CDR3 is TGTGCCAGCACCGGCTATAGCGGGAGTTCTGCAGATACGCAGTATTTT. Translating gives CASTGYSGSSADTQYF.

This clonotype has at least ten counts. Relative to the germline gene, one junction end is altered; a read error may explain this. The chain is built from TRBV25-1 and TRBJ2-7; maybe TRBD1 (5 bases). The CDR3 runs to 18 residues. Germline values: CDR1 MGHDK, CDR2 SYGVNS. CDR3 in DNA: TGTGCCAGCAGTGAACCCGCGAACACAGGTCCTCTACGCTACAAGCAGTACTTC. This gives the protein CASSEPANTGPLRYKQYF.

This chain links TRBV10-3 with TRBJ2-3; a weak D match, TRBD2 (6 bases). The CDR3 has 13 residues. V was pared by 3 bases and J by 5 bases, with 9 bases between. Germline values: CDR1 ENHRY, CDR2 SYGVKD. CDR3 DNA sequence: TGTGCCATCAGTGACCCTAGCGTAGATACGCAGTATTTT. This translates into CAISDPSVDTQYF.

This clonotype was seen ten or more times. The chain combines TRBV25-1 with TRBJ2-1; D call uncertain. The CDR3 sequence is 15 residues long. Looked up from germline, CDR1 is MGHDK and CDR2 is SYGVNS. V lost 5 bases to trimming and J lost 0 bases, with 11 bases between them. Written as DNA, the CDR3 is TGTGCCAGCAGTCTGCGGAACCGCTCCTACAATGAGCAGTTCTTC. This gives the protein CASSLRNRSYNEQFF.

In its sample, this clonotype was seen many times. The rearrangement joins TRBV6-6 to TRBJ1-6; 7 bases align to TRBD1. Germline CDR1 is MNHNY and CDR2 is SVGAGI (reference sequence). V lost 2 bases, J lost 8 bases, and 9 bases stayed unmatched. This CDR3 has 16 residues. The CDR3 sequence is CASSYERQGRHSPLHF. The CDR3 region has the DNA TGTGCCAGCAGTTACGAGAGACAGGGTCGACATTCACCCCTCCACTTT.